The clone carrying this T cell receptor (beta chain) came up a few times. Its specificity is not known. This specimen belongs to a study of CD8 T cells in ankylosing spondylitis. Via MiXCR, TCRdb re-called the 5' RACE reads, giving one row per CDR3 protein. The sample lists roughly 440,000 distinct CDR3 sequences, 17% occurring once. Findings and caveats of the study: Among TCR beta sequences, a motif of eight highly homologous variants appeared characteristic of ankylosing spondylitis blood.

The sample consisted of blood, either unsorted or a sorted T cell fraction (not recorded which). This receptor was identified in a male donor with ankylosing spondylitis.

CDR3 DNA sequence: TGTGCCAGCAGCTGGGGACAGGGAAACTACGAGCAGTACTTC. Protein sequence: CASSWGQGNYEQYF. The chain couples TRBV5-4 to TRBJ2-7; TRBD1 matches at 9 bases. V was pared by 3 bases and J by 3 bases, with 4 bases of the junction left unmatched. The CDR3 extends over 14 amino acids. The germline gives CDR1 SGHNT, CDR2 YYREEE (reference sequence).